Shown below are 14 T cell receptor beta chains from a single sample sequenced in a study of cytomegalovirus exposure and HLA in healthy donors. Generated by immunoSEQ multiplex PCR, the TCRdb table keeps only in-frame clones and is missing some. The table has 150,000 to 200,000 clones, about 87% seen once. The sequenced sample was PBMCs. These receptors originate from a woman aged 25 to 39 in good health and CMV-seronegative.

This chain connects TRBV29-1 to TRBJ2-7, with D possibly being TRBD2 (5 bases). Deletions cut 6 bases from V and 0 bases from J, with 15 bases between. This CDR3 region has 14 residues. The germline gives CDR1 SQVTM, CDR2 ANQGSEA. The CDR3 DNA reads as TGCAGCGTGCTACGATTGGGGAGCTCCTACGAGCAGTACTTC. Amino acid sequence: CSVLRLGSSYEQYF.

The rearrangement joins TRBV2 to TRBJ2-1, with D possibly being TRBD1 (6 bases). Germline values: CDR1 SNHLY, CDR2 FYNNEI. V lost 7 bases to trimming and J lost 0 bases, with 19 bases between them. The CDR3 has 17 residues. CDR3 sequence reads: CASTQFSTGSSYNEQFF. The CDR3 DNA is TGTGCCAGCACTCAATTCTCTACAGGGAGCTCCTACAATGAGCAGTTCTTC.

The chain carries TRBV9 and TRBJ1-2; D is ambiguous. The CDR3 length is 14 residues. Trimming removed 0 bases from V and 1 base from J, with 7 bases in between. The germline V gene has CDR1 SGDLS and CDR2 YYNGEE. CDR3 region: CASSVVTGNYGYTF. The CDR3 bases are TGTGCCAGCAGCGTAGTTACGGGTAACTATGGCTACACCTTC.

The V and J genes are TRBV6-6 and TRBJ2-7; 7 positions agree with TRBD1. Per the germline V gene, CDR1 is MNHNY and CDR2 is SVGAGI (reference sequence). V was clipped by 5 bases and J by 6 bases; unmatched bases: 4. The CDR3 spans 12 residues. The CDR3 spells CASSRGGGEQYF. The CDR3 DNA reads TGTGCCAGCAGTCGAGGGGGCGGCGAGCAGTACTTC.

The V call is TRBV6-6, the J call TRBJ1-1; D unclear. The CDR3 length is 14 residues. The germline V gene has CDR1 MNHNY and CDR2 SVGAGI (reference sequence). The V gene lost 6 bases and the J gene lost 1 base, with 12 bases spanning the gap. CDR3 amino acids: CASSQLRGNTEAFF. DNA of the CDR3: TGTGCCAGCAGCCAACTTAGAGGGAACACTGAAGCTTTCTTT.

The chain carries TRBV6-6 and TRBJ1-5, with 8 bases identical to TRBD1. Germline lookup yields CDR1 MNHNY and CDR2 SVGAGI (reference sequence). The CDR3 is 15 residues long. Unmatched junction bases numbered 5, after V lost 2 bases and J lost 5 bases. The CDR3 coding sequence is TGTGCCAGCAGTTACGGGACAGGTCGGGATCAGCCCCAGCATTTT. Protein: CASSYGTGRDQPQHF.

This rearrangement joins TRBV5-4 to TRBJ2-1; no clear D. CDR1 and CDR2 (germline): SGHNT, YYREEE (reference sequence). Deletions cut 1 base from V and 0 bases from J, with 11 bases between. This CDR3 has 16 amino acids. CDR3 nucleotide sequence: TGTGCCAGCAGCTTGATCGGGTTCCCCTCCTACAATGAGCAGTTCTTC. This translates into CASSLIGFPSYNEQFF.

The chain uses TRBV7-2 and TRBJ2-5; D perhaps matches TRBD2 (5 bases). Germline CDR1 and CDR2: SGHTA and FQGNSA. The CDR3 is 13 amino acids. V gave up 5 bases and J gave up 3 bases, with 10 bases separating them. Here the CDR3 reads CASSVGEKETQYF. The CDR3 nucleotides are TGTGCCAGCAGCGTCGGGGAAAAAGAGACCCAGTACTTC.

The gene calls are TRBV19 and TRBJ2-2; 10 nucleotides agree with TRBD1. Trimming cost V 2 bases and J 6 bases; bases outside gene matches: 3. Germline assignment: CDR1 LNHDA and CDR2 SQIVND (reference sequence). The CDR3 sequence is 15 residues long. CDR3 in amino acids: CASSIRQGAAGELFF. For the CDR3, the DNA is TGTGCCAGTAGTATAAGACAGGGGGCGGCCGGGGAGCTGTTTTTT.

The chain couples TRBV27 to TRBJ1-2; 7 bases are shared with TRBD1. Trimming at V came to 5 bases and at J to 11 bases, leaving 17 bases not matched to a gene. CDR3 length: 15 residues. Germline CDR1 and CDR2: MNHEY and SMNVEV (reference sequence). CDR3 DNA sequence: TGTGCCAGCAGTCCGAGCCTCGGGACAGTGGCTACATACACCTTC. Its protein product is CASSPSLGTVATYTF.

The CDR3 DNA reads TGTGCCAGCACCTACAGGGCTAACTATGGCTACACCTTC. This sequence encodes CASTYRANYGYTF. V usage is TRBV2 and J usage is TRBJ1-2; D may be TRBD1 (6 bases). The germline V and J ends were trimmed by 7 bases and 0 bases, with 9 bases remaining between them. Germline assignment: CDR1 SNHLY and CDR2 FYNNEI. This CDR3 has 13 amino acids. The full variable domain, completed using reference TRBV2 and TRBJ1-2, is EPEVTQTPSHQVTQMGQEVILRCVPISNHLYFYWYRQILGQKVEFLVSFYNNEISEKSEIFDDQFSVERPDGSNFTLKIRSTKLEDSAMYFCASTYRANYGYTFGSGTRLTVV.

V gene TRBV15 combines with J gene TRBJ1-6; D not certain. The CDR3 sequence is 12 residues long. CDR1 and CDR2 (germline): LNHNV, YYDKDF (reference sequence). The germline V and J ends were trimmed by 3 bases and 8 bases, with 5 bases remaining between them. The CDR3 DNA follows: TGTGCCACCAGCAGCGGTCATTCACCCCTCCACTTT. As protein: CATSSGHSPLHF.

In its sample, this clone was seen a few times. The chain couples TRBV20-1 to TRBJ1-2; D unclear. V shed 4 bases and J shed 3 bases, with 6 bases lying between them. Germline V gene sequence: CDR1 DFQATT, CDR2 SNEGSKA (reference sequence). This CDR3 has 11 residues. CDR3 sequence: CSAILDYGYTF. The CDR3 region has the DNA TGCAGTGCTATTCTTGACTATGGCTACACCTTC.

This clone came up a few times. The rearrangement joins TRBV6-4 to TRBJ2-3, with D possibly being TRBD1 (7 bases). The CDR3 spans 14 residues. V lost 3 bases and J lost 4, with 11 bases in between. Germline lookup yields CDR1 MRHNA and CDR2 SNTAGT. The CDR3 sequence: CASSEEGAADTQYF. CDR3 nucleotides: TGTGCCAGCAGTGAGGAGGGGGCAGCAGATACGCAGTATTTT.